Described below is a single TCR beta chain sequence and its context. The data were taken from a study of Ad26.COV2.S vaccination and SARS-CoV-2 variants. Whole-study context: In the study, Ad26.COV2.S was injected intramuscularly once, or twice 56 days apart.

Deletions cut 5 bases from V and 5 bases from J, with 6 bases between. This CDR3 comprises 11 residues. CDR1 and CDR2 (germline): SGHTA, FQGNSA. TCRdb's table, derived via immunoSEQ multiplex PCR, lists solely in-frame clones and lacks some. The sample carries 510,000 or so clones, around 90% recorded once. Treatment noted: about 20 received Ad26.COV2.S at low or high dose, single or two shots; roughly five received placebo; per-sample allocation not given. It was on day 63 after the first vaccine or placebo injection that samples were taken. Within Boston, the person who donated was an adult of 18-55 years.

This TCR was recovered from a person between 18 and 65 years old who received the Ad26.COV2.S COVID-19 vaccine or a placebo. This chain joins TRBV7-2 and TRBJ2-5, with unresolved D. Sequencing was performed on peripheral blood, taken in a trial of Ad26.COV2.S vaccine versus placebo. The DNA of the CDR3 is TGTGCCAGCAGCCAATCGGAGACCCAGTACTTC. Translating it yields CASSQSETQYF.